This T cell receptor (beta chain) appears in the sequencing data of a study of cytomegalovirus exposure and HLA in healthy donors. These donors counted as nominally healthy when sampled, but unrecorded immune exposures were likely. Comment on this clone: Antigen specificity is unknown.

The PCR had 60 Vbeta and 13 Jbeta primers. Some clones are missing from TCRdb's copy, which holds only in-frame ones; the method was immunoSEQ multiplex PCR. Recorded for this sample: approximately 93,000 clones. Germline V gives CDR1 LNHDA, CDR2 SQIVND (reference sequence). The CDR3 length is 16 residues. J was trimmed by 4 bases and V by 4 bases; bases with no gene match: 9. Study-wide results and limits: An analysis done earlier found most TCR beta V segments productive about 87% or about 30% of the time. Evidence from a later analysis indicated that most CMV-associated TCR beta chains looked HLA-restricted.

The source material was PBMCs. The chain joins TRBV19 to TRBJ1-2; TRBD1 agrees at 10 bases. The TCR sequence derives from a woman aged 30 to 39 in good health and CMV-seronegative. The CDR3 DNA reads as TGTGCCAGTAGTACCCCCCGGGACAGGGGAGGCTATGGCTACACCTTC. This sequence encodes CASSTPRDRGGYGYTF.